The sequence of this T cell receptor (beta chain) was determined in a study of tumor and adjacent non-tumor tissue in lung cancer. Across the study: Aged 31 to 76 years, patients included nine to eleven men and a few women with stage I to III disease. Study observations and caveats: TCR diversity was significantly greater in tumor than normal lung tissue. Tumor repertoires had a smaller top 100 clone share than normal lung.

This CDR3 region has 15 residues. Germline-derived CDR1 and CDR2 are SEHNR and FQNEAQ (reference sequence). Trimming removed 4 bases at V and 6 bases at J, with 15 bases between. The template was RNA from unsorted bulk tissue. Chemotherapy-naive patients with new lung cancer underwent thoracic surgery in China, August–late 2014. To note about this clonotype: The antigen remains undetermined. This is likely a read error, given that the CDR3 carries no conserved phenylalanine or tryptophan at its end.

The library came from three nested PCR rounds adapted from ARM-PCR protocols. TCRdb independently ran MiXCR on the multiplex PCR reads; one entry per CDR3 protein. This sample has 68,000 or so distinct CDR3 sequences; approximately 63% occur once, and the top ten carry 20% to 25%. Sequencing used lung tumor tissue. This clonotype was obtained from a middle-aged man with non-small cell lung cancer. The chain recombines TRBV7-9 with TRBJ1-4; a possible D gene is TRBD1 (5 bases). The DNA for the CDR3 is TGTGCCAGCAGCTGGGGGATAGGGAAAGATGAAAAACTGTTTTAT. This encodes CASSWGIGKDEKLFY.